Described below is a single TCR beta chain sequence and its context. The data stem from a study of blood T cell repertoires in COVID-19. Study overall: Material from acute and convalescent COVID-19 was sourced from the United States, Italy and Spain. In each case, the material was cDNA or gDNA derived from T cells, B-cell-depleted T cells, or PBMCs.

The CDR3 runs to 14 residues. The germline V gene has CDR1 PRHDT and CDR2 FYEKMQ (reference sequence). V was clipped by 1 base and J by 4 bases, with 8 bases between them. Original processing notes: Quantification of nucleated cells was approximated via reference gene primer amplification. Some clones are missing from TCRdb's copy, which holds only in-frame ones; the method was immunoSEQ multiplex PCR. V and J calls and clone size are copied from that table; D and trimming were computed from the DNA. The table has some 72,000 clones, around 89% seen once. The sequenced sample consisted of peripheral blood. The receptor's source is a man aged 55 to 70 with acute or convalescent COVID-19. The rearrangement uses TRBV13 and TRBJ1-3; D gene unclear. The CDR3 nucleotides read TGTGCCAGCAGCTTAGCCGGGTTAGGAAACACCATATATTTT. Its protein product is CASSLAGLGNTIYF.